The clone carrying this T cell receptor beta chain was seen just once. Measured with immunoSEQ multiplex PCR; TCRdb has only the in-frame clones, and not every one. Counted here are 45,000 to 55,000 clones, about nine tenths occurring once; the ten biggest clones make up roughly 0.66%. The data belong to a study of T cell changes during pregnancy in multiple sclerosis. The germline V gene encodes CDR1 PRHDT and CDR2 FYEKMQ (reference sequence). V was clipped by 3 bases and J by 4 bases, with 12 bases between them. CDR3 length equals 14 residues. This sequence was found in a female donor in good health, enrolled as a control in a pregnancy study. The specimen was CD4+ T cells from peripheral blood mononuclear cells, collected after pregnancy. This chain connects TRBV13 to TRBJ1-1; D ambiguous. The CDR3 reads CASSLLLTGTEAFF. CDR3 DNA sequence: TGTGCCAGCAGCTTGCTTCTAACGGGCACTGAAGCTTTCTTT. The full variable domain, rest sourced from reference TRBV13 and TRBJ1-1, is AAGVIQSPRHLIKEKRETATLKCYPIPRHDTVYWYQQGPGQDPQFLISFYEKMQSDKGSIPDRFSAQQFSDYHSELNMSSLELGDSALYFCASSLLLTGTEAFFGQGTRLTVV.